This T cell receptor beta chain was sequenced in a study of T cell responses to AZD1222 COVID-19 vaccine (dated by TCRdb to the early 2020s). For the study in its entirety: TCR sequencing covered fewer than 250 trial participants: about 210 given two doses of AZD1222 and approximately 26 given two doses of MenACWY control vaccine. Trial participants were enrolled by age into 18-55, 56-69 and 70-plus year subgroups, with around 140, 26 and 57 TCR-sequenced participants respectively.

The paper as a whole reports these results and caveats: Because no day 14 peak-response samples were available, the repertoires could be characterized only after the peak T cell response. Reportedly, almost half of the unique spike-specific TCRs recognized epitopes lying outside the regions that are mutated in the B.1.351 and B.1.1.7 variants. Participants were mostly white British and included more females than males, and it was suggested by the authors that clonal diversity may have been underestimated. CD4 TCRs associated with the vaccine covered the entire spike protein, and the dominant responses were in regions 160-218 and 743-854. In the small 56-69-year group, the increase in depth fell short of significance, most likely because of low power. Spike-specific TCR breadth and depth rose significantly after two AZD1222 doses compared with day 0 and with MenACWY recipients. Conclusions about previously exposed vaccinees are limited because only 6 or 7 AZD1222 recipients were SARS-CoV-2 seropositive at baseline.

The CDR3 regions of human TCRbeta chains were analyzed by immunosequencing. The paper's processing steps were these. TCRs in the repertoires were compared against a reference library of SARS-CoV-2-specific TCRs that had been generated with the MIRA antigen-specificity platform. Breadth meant the fraction of unique TCRs that were SARS-CoV-2-associated, whereas depth meant the fraction of total T cells that were SARS-CoV-2-associated. Using the MIRA data, each spike-specific TCR was mapped to the spike region that the TCR reacts to and placed in a CD4 or CD8 class. Log10-transformed breadth and depth values were compared by one-way ANOVA with Sidak's multiple comparisons tests. TCRdb's version of the immuneACCESS table is confined to in-frame rearrangements and falls short of the full clone set. An unresolved V gene accounts for under half of the shortfall where checked; the remainder is of unknown origin. That table gives V, J and clone size, and the DNA gave D and trimming. The sample records some 150,000 clones, approximately 88% of which are singletons. 4% to 4.5% of the sample lies in the top ten.

The sample's time point label is to be understood as: about 28 days (+/-7) after the second vaccine dose. AZD1222 recipients with second doses at about 4 weeks or about 12 weeks were pooled, because spike-specific TCR depth and breadth did not differ between schedules. Samples from vaccinated people were obtained from the UK trials COV001 and COV002, which included a single-blind randomized controlled phase 2/3 trial of AZD1222 (ChAdOx1 nCoV-19) in healthy adults. For TCRbeta chain sequencing, PBMC samples were collected from trial participants at day 0 and at day 28 after the second dose. Points on this clone: Its antigen remains unidentified. It has no much larger one-base neighbor in the sample; base qualities were not kept.

From the germline V gene, CDR1 is SGHVS and CDR2 is FQNEAQ. Its CDR3 holds 14 amino acids, cysteine through phenylalanine. The read is trimmed to its CDR3 DNA, 42 bases read in frame from base 1. V sheds 1 base and J sheds 5 bases, leaving 9 bases between their ends. The TCR sequence derives from an adult who received the AZD1222 COVID-19 vaccine. This material consisted of peripheral blood, taken 28 days after the second AZD1222 dose. The V gene is TRBV7-8 and the J gene is TRBJ1-5; a tentative D call is TRBD1 (6 bases match). The CDR3 amino acid sequence is: CASSLGGADQPQHF. The sequence in DNA is TGTGCCAGCAGCTTAGGGGGGGCGGATCAGCCCCAGCATTTT.